This entry features one TCR beta chain sequence. This clonotype was seen only a few times. No antigen is known for it. Base quality data are lacking; no much larger clone is found one base away. A distance of 13 bases separates the germline ends of V and J, which lose 0 bases and 6 bases respectively. The CDR3, cysteine through phenylalanine, is 16 amino acids long. Solely the CDR3 DNA is kept, with 48 bases framed from the first base. The germline V gene yields SGHRS for CDR1 and YFSETQ for CDR2. The data originate from a study of post-analysis software for immune sequencing data (dated by TCRdb to the mid-2010s). In the study overall: The recorded disease courses included relapsing-remitting, secondary progressive and progressive-relapsing multiple sclerosis, and some patients had no subtype annotation. The patient repertoires were compared against approximately eleven previously published healthy control repertoires obtained from donors aged roughly 6 to 25 years. A subset of samples was prepared in parallel using single-end sample barcoding, then pooled and co-amplified after Illumina adapter ligation. Broader findings and caveats from the paper: Direct clustering with F measure showed strong co-clustering of samples prepared in the same batch, prompting a batch-effect correction. Patients showed significantly higher frequencies than controls for about five TRBV segments, among them TRBV5-6, TRBV5-1 and TRBV20-1. The control group was slightly older than the multiple sclerosis patient group. Normalized Chao1 diversity was significantly lower in multiple sclerosis patients than controls, suggesting substantial peripheral T-cell clonal expansion.

Libraries were made using PCR. Instrument used: Illumina HiSeq 2500. To reduce PCR and sequencing biases, unique molecular identifiers were incorporated into the TCR beta cDNA libraries. Some 500,000 cDNA molecules were obtained for every 1 to 10 million input T cells, so each molecule roughly corresponded to one T cell. The patient libraries were prepared and sequenced using the same protocol as the earlier healthy control dataset. Samples belonging to the same batch were prepared together, multiplexed and sequenced on a shared HiSeq lane. Concerning the study's data processing: MIGEC handled the raw barcoded reads, throwing out single-read molecular identifier groups before consensus assembly and CDR3 extraction. VDJtools was used for post-analysis of the clonotype tables, with diversity normalized by down-sampling every dataset to the smallest sample size. To correct batch-related cross-sample contamination, repertoire overlap clustering matched CDR3 amino acid sequences but not nucleotide sequences. In TCRdb, the public reads were trimmed at Q25 with fastp and aligned with MiXCR, with productive beta chains retained. Rows merge per CDR3 protein into single entries with the most common DNA and genes. These V and J calls are TCRdb output, not the study's own analysis. For this sample there are about 540,000 distinct CDR3 sequences; approximately 31% appear just once. Together, the top ten hold around 5.9% of the sample.

To demonstrate the VDJtools post-analysis software, the study profiled TCR beta repertoires from the peripheral blood of about a dozen young patients with multiple sclerosis. The patients with multiple sclerosis were children and adolescents between 6 and 15 years of age. The sequence was obtained from a girl aged 2-17 years with multiple sclerosis. The rearranged segments are TRBV5-1 and TRBJ1-6, with the D gene not confidently named. Sequenced input: blood. The CDR3 is CASSLVAGAGNSPLHF. The nucleotide sequence reads TGCGCCAGCAGCTTGGTAGCCGGAGCGGGTAATTCACCCCTCCACTTT.